This T cell receptor beta chain was found in a study of T-cell memory formation after mild COVID-19. TCRdb reprocessed the 5' RACE reads via MiXCR and lists one record per CDR3 protein. This table holds about 350,000 distinct CDR3 sequences, around 13% found once. Germline V CDR1 and CDR2: MNHEY, SVGAGI. The V gene lost 2 bases and the J gene lost 0 bases, with 11 bases spanning the gap. The CDR3 spans 17 residues. This clonotype came up a few times. Input material: PBMCs or a T cell subset sorted from them (not recorded which). The J gene is TRBJ1-6, the V gene TRBV6-5; D remains ambiguous. The sequence was collected from a man aged 18-30 years who had mild COVID-19 (a few samples of this study predate the infection). Cell type and time point are not known. The CDR3 DNA reads TGTGCCAGCAGTTACGGGTCCGGGAGCTCCTATAATTCACCCCTCCACTTT. Translating it yields CASSYGSGSSYNSPLHF.